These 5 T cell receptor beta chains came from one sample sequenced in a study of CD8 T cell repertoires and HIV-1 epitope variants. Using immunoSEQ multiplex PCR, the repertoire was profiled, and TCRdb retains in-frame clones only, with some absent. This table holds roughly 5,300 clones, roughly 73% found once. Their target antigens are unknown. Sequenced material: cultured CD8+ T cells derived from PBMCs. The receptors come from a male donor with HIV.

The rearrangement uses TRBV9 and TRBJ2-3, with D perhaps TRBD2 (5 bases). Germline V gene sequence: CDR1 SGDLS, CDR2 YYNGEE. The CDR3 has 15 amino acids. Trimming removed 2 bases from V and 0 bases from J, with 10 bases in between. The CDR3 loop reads CASSVGGPSTDTQYF. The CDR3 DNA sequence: TGTGCCAGCAGCGTGGGCGGGCCTAGCACAGATACGCAGTATTTT.

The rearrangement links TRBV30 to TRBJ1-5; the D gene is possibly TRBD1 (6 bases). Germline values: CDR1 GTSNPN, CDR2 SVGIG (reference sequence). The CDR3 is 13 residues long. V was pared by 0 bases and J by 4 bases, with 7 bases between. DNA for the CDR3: TGTGCCTGGAGTGTAGGGGGAAATCAGCCCCAGCATTTT. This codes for CAWSVGGNQPQHF.

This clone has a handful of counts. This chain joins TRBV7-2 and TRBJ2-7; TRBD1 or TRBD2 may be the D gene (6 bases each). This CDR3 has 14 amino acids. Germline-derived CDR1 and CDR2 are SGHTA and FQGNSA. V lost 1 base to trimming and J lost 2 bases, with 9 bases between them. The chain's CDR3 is CASSLGGGPYEQYF. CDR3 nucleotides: TGTGCCAGCAGCTTAGGAGGGGGGCCCTACGAGCAGTACTTC.

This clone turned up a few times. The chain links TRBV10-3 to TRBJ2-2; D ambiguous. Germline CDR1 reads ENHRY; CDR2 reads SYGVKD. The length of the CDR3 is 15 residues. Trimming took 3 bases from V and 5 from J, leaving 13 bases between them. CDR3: CAISENLGVTGELFF. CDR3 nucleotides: TGTGCCATCAGTGAAAATCTAGGCGTTACCGGGGAGCTGTTTTTT.

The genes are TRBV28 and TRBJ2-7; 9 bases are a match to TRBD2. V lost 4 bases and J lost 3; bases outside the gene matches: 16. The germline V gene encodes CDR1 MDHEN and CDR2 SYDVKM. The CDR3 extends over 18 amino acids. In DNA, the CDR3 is TGTGCCAGCAGTTCGGGTCATAGCGGGAGTACCCCGCGCTACGAGCAGTACTTC. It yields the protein CASSSGHSGSTPRYEQYF.